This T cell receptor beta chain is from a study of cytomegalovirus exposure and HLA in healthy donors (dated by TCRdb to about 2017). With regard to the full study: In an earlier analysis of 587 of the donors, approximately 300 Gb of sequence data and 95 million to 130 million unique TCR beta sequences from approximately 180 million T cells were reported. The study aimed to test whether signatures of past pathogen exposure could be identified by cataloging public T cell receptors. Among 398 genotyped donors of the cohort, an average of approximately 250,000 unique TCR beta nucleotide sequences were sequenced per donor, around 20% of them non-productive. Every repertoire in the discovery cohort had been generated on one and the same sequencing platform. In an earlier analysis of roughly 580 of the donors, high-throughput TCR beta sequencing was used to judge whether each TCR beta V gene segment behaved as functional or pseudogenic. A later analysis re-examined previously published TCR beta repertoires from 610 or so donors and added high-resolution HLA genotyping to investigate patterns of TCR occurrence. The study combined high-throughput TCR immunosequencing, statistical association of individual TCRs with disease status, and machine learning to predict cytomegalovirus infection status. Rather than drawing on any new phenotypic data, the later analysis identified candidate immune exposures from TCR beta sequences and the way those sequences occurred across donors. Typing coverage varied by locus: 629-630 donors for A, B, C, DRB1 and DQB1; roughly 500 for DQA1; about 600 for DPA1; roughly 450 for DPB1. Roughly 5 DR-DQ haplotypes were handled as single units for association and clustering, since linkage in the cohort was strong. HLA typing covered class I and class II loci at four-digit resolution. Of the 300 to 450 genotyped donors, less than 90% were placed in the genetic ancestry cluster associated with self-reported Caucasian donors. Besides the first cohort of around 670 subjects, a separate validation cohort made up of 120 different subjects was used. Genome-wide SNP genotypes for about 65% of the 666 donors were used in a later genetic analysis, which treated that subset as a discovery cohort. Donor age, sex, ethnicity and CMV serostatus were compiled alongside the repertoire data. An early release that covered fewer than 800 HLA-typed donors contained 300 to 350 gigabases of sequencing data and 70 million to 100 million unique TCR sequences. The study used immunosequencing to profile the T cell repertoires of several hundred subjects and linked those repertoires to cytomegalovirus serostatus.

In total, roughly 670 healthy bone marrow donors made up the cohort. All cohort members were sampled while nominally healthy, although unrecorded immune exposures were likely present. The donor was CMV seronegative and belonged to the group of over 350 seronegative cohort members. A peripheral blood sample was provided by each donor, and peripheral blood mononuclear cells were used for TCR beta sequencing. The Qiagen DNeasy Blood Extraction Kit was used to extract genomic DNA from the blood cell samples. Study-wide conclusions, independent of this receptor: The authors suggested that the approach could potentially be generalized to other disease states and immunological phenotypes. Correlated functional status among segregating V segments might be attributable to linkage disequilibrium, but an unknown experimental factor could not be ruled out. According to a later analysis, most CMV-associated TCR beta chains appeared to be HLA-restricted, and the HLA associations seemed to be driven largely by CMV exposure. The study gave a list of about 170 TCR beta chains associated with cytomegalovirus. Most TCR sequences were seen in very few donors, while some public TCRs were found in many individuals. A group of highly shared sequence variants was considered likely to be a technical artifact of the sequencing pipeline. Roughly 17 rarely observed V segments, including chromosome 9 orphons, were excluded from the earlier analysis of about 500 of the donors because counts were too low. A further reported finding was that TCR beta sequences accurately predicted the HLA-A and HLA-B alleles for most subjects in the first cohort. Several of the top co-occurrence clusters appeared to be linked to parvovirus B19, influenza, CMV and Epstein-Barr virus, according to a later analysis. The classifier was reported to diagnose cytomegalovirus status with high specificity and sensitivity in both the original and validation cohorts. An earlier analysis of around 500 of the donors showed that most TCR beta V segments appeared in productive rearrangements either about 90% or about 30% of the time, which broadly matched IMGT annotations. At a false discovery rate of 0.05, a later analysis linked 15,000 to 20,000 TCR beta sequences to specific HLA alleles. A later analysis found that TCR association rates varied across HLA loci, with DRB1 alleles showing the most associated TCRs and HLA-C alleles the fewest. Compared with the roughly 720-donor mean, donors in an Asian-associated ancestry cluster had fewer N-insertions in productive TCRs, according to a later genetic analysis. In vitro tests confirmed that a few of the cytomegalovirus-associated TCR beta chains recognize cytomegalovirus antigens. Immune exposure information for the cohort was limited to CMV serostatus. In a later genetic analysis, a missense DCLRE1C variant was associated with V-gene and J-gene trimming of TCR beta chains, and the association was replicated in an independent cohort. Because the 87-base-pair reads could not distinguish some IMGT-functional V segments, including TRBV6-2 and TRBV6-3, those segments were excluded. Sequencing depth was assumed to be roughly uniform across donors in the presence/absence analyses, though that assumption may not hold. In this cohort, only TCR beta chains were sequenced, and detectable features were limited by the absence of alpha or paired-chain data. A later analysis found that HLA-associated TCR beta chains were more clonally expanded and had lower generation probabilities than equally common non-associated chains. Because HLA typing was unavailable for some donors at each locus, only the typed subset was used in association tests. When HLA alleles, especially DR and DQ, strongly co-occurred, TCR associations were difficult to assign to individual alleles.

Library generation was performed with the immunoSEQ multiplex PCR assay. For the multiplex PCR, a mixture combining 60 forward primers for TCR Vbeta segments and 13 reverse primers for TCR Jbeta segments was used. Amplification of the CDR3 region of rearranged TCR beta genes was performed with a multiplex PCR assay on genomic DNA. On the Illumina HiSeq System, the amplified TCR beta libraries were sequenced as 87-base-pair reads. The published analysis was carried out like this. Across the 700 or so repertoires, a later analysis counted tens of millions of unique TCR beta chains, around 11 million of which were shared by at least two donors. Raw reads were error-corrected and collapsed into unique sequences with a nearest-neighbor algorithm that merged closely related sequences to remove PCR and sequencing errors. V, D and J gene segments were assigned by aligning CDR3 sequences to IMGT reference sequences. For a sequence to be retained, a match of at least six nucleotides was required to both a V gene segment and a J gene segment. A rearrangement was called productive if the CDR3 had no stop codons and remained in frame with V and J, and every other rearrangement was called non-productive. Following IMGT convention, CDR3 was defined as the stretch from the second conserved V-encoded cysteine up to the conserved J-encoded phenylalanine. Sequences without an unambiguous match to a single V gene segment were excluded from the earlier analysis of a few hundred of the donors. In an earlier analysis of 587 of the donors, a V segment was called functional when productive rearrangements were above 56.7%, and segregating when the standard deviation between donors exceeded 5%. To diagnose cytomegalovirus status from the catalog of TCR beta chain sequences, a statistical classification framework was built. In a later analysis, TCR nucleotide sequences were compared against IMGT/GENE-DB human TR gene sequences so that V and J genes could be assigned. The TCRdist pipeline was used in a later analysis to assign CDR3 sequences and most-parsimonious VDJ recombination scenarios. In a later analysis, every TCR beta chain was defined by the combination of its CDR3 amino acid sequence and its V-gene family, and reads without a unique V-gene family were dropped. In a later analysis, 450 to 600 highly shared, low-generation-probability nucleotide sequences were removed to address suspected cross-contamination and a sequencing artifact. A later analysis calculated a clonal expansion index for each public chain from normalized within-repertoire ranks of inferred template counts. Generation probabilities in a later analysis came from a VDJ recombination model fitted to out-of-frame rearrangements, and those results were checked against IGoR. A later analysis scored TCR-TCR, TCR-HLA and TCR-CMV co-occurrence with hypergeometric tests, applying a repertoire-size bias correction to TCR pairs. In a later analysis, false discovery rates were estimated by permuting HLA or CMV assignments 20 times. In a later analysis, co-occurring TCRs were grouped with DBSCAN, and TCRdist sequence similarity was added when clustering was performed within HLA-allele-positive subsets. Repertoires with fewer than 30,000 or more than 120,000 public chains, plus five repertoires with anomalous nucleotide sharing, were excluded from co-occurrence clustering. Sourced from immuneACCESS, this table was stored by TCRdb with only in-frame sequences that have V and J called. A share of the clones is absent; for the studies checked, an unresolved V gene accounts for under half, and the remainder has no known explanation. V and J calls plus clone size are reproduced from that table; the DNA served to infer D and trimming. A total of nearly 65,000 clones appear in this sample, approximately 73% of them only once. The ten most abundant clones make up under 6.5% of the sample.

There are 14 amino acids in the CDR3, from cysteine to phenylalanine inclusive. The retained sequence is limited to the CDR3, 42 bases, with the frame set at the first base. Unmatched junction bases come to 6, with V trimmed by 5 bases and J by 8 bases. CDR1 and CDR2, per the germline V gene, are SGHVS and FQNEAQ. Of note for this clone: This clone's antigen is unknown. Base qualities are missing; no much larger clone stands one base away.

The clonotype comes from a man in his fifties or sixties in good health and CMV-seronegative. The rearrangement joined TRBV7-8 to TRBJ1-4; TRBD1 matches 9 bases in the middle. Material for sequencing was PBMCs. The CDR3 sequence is CASSEQGAGEKLFF. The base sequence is TGTGCCAGCAGCGAACAGGGGGCAGGGGAAAAACTGTTTTTT.